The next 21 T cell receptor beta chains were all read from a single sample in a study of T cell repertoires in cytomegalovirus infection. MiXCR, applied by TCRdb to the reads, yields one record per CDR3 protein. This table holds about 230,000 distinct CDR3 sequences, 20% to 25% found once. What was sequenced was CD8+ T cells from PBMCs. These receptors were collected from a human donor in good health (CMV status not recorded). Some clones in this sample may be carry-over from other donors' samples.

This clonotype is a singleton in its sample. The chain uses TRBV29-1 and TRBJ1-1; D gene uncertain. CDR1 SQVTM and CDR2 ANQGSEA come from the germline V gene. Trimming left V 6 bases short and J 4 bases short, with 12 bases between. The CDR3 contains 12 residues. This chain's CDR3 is CSVGKGSTEAFF. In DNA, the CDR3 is TGCAGCGTAGGGAAGGGCAGCACTGAAGCTTTCTTT. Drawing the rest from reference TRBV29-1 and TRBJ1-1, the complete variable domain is SAVISQKPSRDICQRGTSLTIQCQVDSQVTMMFWYRQQPGQSLTLIATANQGSEATYESGFVIDKFPISRPNLTFSTLTVSNMSPEDSSIYLCSVGKGSTEAFFGQGTRLTVV.

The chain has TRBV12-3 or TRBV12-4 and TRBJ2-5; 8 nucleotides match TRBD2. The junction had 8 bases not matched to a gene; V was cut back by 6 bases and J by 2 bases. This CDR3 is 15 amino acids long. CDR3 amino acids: CASSYGSGGQETQYF. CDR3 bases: TGTGCCAGCAGCTACGGGAGCGGGGGACAAGAGACCCAGTACTTC.

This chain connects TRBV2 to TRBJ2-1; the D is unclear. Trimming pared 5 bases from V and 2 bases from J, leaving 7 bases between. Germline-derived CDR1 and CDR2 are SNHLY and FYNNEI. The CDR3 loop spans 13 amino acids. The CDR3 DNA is TGTGCCAGCAGTCCGGTCGCCTACAATGAGCAGTTCTTC. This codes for CASSPVAYNEQFF.

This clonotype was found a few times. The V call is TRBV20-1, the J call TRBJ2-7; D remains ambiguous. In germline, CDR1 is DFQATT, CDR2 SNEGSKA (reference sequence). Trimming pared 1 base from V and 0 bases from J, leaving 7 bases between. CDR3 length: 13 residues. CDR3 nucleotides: TGCAGTGCTAGAGGCACGGACTCCTACGAGCAGTACTTC. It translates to CSARGTDSYEQYF.

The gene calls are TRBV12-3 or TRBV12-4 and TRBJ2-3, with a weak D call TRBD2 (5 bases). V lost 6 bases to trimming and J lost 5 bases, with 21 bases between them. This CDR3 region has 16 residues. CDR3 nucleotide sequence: TGTGCCAGCAGCAACTGGGTGGGAGCCTGGGAAGATACGCAGTATTTT. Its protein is CASSNWVGAWEDTQYF.

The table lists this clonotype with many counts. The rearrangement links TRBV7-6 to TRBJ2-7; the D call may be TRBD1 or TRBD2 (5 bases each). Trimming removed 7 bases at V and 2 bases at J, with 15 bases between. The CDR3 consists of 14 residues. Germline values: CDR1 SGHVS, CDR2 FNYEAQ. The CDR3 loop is CASTAGTGTYEQYF. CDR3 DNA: TGTGCCAGCACCGCCGGGACGGGAACCTACGAGCAGTACTTC.

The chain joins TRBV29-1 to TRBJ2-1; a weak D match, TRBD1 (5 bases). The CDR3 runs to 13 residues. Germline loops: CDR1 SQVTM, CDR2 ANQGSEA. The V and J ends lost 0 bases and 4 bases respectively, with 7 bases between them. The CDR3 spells CSVEDRQYNEQFF. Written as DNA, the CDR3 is TGCAGCGTTGAAGATCGACAGTACAATGAGCAGTTCTTC.

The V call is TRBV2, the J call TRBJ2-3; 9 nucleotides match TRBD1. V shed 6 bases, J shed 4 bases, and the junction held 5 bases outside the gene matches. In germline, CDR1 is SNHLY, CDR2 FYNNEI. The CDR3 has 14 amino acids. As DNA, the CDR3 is TGTGCCAGCAGGGGACAGGGAGGAGCAGATACGCAGTATTTT. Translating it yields CASRGQGGADTQYF. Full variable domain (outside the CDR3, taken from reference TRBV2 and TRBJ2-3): EPEVTQTPSHQVTQMGQEVILRCVPISNHLYFYWYRQILGQKVEFLVSFYNNEISEKSEIFDDQFSVERPDGSNFTLKIRSTKLEDSAMYFCASRGQGGADTQYFGPGTRLTVL.

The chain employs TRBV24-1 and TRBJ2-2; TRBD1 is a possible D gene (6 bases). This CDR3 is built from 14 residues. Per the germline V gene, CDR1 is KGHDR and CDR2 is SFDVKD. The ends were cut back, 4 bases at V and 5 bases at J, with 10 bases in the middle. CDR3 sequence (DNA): TGTGCCACCAGTGAAACAGGGAATACCGGGGAGCTGTTTTTT. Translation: CATSETGNTGELFF.

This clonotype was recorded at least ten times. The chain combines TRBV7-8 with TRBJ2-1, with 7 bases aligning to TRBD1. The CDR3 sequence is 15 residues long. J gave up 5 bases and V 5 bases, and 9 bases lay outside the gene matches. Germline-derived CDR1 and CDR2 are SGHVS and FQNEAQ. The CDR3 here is CASSILTGYHNEQFF. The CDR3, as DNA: TGTGCCAGCAGCATCCTGACAGGGTACCACAATGAGCAGTTCTTC.

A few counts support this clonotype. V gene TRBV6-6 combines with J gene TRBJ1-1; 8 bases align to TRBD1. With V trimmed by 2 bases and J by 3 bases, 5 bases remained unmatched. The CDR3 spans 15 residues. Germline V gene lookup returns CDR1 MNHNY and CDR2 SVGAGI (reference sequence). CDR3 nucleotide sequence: TGTGCCAGCAGTTACACAGACAGGGGTGACACTGAAGCTTTCTTT. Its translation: CASSYTDRGDTEAFF.

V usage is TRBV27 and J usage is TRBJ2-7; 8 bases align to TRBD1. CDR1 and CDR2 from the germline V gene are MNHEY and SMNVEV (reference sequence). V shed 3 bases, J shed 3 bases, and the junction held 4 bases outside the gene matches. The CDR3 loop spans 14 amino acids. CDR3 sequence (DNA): TGTGCCAGCAGTTTCCGGACAGGGAGCTACGAGCAGTACTTC. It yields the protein CASSFRTGSYEQYF.

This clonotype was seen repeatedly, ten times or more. CDR3 in DNA: TGTGCCAGCAGTGAAGGACAGGGGAATAACTATGGCTACACCTTC. This translates into CASSEGQGNNYGYTF. V gene TRBV6-1 combines with J gene TRBJ1-2; TRBD1 agrees at 8 bases. This CDR3 spans 15 amino acids. V was clipped by 1 base and J by 1 base; unmatched bases: 2. The germline gives CDR1 MNHNS, CDR2 SASEGT.

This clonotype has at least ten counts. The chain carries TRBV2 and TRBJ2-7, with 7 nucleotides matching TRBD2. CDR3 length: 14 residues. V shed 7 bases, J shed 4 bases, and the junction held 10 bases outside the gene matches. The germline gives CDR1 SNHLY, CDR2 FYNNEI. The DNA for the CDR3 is TGTGCCAGCAAAAGGGAGGGAGCCTCTTACGAGCAGTACTTC. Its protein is CASKREGASYEQYF.

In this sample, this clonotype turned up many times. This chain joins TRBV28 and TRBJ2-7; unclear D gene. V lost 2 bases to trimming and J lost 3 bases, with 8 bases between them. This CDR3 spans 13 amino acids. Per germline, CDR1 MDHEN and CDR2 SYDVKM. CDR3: CASSLGVIYEQYF. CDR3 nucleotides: TGTGCCAGCAGTTTAGGGGTCATCTACGAGCAGTACTTC.

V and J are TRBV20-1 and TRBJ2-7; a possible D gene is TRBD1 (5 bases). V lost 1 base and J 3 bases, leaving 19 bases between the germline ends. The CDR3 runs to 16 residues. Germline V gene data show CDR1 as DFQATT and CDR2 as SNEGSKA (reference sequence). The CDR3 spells CSARAPPAKGYYEQYF. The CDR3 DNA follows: TGCAGTGCTAGAGCTCCTCCCGCGAAGGGGTACTACGAGCAGTACTTC.

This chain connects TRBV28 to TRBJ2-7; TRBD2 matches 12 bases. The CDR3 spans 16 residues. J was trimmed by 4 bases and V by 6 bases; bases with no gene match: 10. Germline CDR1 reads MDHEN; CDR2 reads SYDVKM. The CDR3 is CASSPSGGALPYEQYF. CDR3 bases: TGTGCCAGCAGCCCTAGCGGGGGGGCCTTACCTTACGAGCAGTACTTC.

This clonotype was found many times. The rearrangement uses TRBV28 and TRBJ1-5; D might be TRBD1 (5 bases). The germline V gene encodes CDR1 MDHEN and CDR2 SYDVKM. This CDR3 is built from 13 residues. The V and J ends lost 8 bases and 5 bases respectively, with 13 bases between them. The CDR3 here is CASGSKGDQPQHF. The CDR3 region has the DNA TGTGCCAGCGGATCCAAAGGGGATCAGCCCCAGCATTTT.

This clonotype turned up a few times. Here the CDR3 reads CASIPPDRGDSPLHF. The CDR3 nucleotides are TGTGCCAGCATCCCCCCGGACAGGGGGGATTCACCCCTCCACTTT. This chain uses TRBV7-9 with TRBJ1-6, with 10 bases identical to TRBD1. After removal of 7 bases from V and 8 bases from J, the junction contained 8 bases not matched to a gene. Germline assignment: CDR1 SEHNR and CDR2 FQNEAQ (reference sequence). The CDR3 is 15 amino acids. Based on the CDR3 plus reference TRBV7-9 and TRBJ1-6, the full variable domain is DTGVSQNPRHKITKRGQNVTFRCDPISEHNRLYWYRQTLGQGPEFLTYFQNEAQLEKSRLLSDRFSAERPKGSFSTLEIQRTEQGDSAMYLCASIPPDRGDSPLHFGNGTRLTVT.

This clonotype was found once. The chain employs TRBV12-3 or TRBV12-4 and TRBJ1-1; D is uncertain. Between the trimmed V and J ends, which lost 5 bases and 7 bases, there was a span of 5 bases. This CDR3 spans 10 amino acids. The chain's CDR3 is CASSPIEAFF. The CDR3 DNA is TGTGCCAGCAGTCCAATTGAAGCTTTCTTT.

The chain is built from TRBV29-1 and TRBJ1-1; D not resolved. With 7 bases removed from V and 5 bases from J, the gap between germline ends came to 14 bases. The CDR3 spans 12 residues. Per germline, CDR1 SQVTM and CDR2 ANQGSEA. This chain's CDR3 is CSGRGAETEAFF. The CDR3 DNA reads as TGCAGCGGCCGAGGAGCAGAAACTGAAGCTTTCTTT.